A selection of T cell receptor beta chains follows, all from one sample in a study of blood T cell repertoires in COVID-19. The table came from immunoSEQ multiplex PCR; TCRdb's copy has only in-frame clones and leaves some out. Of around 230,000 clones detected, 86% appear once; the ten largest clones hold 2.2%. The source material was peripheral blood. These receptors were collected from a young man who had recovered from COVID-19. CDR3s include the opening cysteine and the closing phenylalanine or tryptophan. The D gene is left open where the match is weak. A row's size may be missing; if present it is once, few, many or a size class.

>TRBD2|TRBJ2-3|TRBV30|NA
CAWRTGGPADTQYF
TGTGCCTGGAGAACGGGGGGGCCGGCAGATACGCAGTATTTT
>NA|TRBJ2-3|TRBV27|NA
CASSLGGWGDTQYF
TGTGCCAGCAGTTTGGGGGGTTGGGGAGATACGCAGTATTTT
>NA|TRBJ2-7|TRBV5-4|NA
CASSFMTTSAYEQYF
TGTGCCAGCAGTTTTATGACTACTTCGGCCTACGAGCAGTACTTC
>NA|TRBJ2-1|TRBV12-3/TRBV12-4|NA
CASSLQIANEQFF
TGTGCCAGCAGTTTACAGATAGCCAATGAGCAGTTCTTC
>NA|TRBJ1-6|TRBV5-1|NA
CASAASSYNSPLHF
TGCGCCAGCGCAGCGAGCTCCTATAATTCACCCCTCCACTTT
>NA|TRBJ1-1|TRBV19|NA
CARREGTTAFF
TGTGCCAGAAGGGAGGGGACCACCGCTTTCTTT
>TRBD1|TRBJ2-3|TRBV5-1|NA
CATQTGGGFTDTQYF
TGCGCCACCCAAACAGGGGGCGGGTTCACAGATACGCAGTATTTT
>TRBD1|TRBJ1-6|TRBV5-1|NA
CASSLGTEGSPLHF
TGCGCCAGCAGCCTGGGGACAGAGGGTTCACCCCTCCACTTT
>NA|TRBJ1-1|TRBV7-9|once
CASSLGTPEAFF
TGTGCCAGCAGCTTAGGGACACCTGAAGCTTTCTTT
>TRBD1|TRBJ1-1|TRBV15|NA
CATSRGDRGLRTEAFF
TGTGCCACCAGCAGGGGAGACAGGGGGCTGAGGACTGAAGCTTTCTTT
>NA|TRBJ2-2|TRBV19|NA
CASITNSLETGELFF
TGTGCCAGTATCACGAACTCTTTAGAGACCGGGGAGCTGTTTTTT
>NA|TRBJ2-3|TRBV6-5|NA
CASTVVSGTDTQYF
TGTGCCAGCACGGTGGTTTCGGGCACAGATACGCAGTATTTT
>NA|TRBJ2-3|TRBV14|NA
CASSPYLADTQYF
TGTGCCAGCAGCCCCTACTTGGCAGATACGCAGTATTTT
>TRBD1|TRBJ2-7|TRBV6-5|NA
CASRGQGASEQYF
TGTGCCAGCAGGGGACAGGGGGCCAGCGAGCAGTACTTC
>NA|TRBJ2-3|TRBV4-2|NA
CASSQNGGAKDTQYF
TGTGCCAGCAGCCAAAATGGGGGGGCTAAAGATACGCAGTATTTT
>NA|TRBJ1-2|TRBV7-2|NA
CASSLDARGYGYTF
TGTGCCAGCAGCTTAGACGCCAGGGGTTATGGCTACACCTTC
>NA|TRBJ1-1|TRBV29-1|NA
CSVTQGRATEAFF
TGCAGCGTGACCCAGGGGCGAGCCACTGAAGCTTTCTTT
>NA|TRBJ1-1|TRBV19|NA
CASSMRGGNTEAFF
TGTGCCAGTAGTATGCGGGGGGGGAACACTGAAGCTTTCTTT
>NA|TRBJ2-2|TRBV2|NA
CASSYTHTGELFF
TGTGCCAGCAGTTACACCCACACCGGGGAGCTGTTTTTT
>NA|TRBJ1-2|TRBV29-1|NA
CSVMTGDYGYTF
TGCAGCGTGATGACAGGCGATTATGGCTACACCTTC
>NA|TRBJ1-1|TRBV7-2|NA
CASSLTSRGTEAFF
TGTGCCAGCAGCTTAACCTCCCGGGGCACTGAAGCTTTCTTT
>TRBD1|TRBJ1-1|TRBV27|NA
CASLDRGNTEAFF
TGTGCCAGCCTGGACAGGGGGAACACTGAAGCTTTCTTT